The 28 T cell receptor beta chains presented below share a single source sample, sequenced in a study of cytomegalovirus exposure and HLA in healthy donors. PCR amplification relied on 60 Vbeta primers (plus 13 Jbeta primers). Here immunoSEQ multiplex PCR was the method, and the copy in TCRdb shows in-frame clones only, minus some. The sample shows over 150,000 clones, approximately 72% of them seen only once. Sequenced: PBMCs. These receptor sequences come from a man aged 18 to 29 in good health and CMV-seronegative.

V gene TRBV10-2 combines with J gene TRBJ2-7; D unresolved. The CDR3 length is 12 residues. Germline V gives CDR1 WSHSY, CDR2 SAAADI. V gave up 9 bases and J gave up 0 bases, with 9 bases separating them. The CDR3 loop reads CASGVSSYEQYF. Written as DNA, the CDR3 is TGCGCCAGTGGAGTGAGCTCCTACGAGCAGTACTTC.

The V gene is TRBV5-5, the J gene TRBJ2-7; D perhaps matches TRBD1 (6 bases). V was cut by 1 base and J by 2 bases, with 13 bases left in between. This CDR3 spans 15 amino acids. Germline V gene lookup returns CDR1 SGHKS and CDR2 YYEKEE (reference sequence). CDR3 DNA sequence: TGTGCCAGCAGCTTGCTGTCGGACAGCGCCTACGAGCAGTACTTC. Protein product: CASSLLSDSAYEQYF. The whole variable domain, remainder taken from reference TRBV5-5 and TRBJ2-7, is DAGVTQSPTHLIKTRGQQVTLRCSPISGHKSVSWYQQVLGQGPQFIFQYYEKEERGRGNFPDRFSARQFPNYSSELNVNALLLGDSALYLCASSLLSDSAYEQYFGPGTRLTVT.

V usage is TRBV7-9 and J usage is TRBJ2-3; maybe TRBD2 (7 bases). The CDR3 is made up of 15 amino acids. Germline lookup yields CDR1 SEHNR and CDR2 FQNEAQ (reference sequence). V was shortened by 5 bases and J by 5 bases, with 17 bases between the two germline ends. In DNA, the CDR3 is TGTGCCAGCAGCGGAGGGGGGGCAATTGGAGATACGCAGTATTTT. Translation: CASSGGGAIGDTQYF.

The rearrangement links TRBV4-3 to TRBJ2-5; D is perhaps TRBD2 (6 bases). The end of the DNA is better explained by TRBJ2-7, so the J call may be wrong. This CDR3 contains 16 residues. CDR1 is LGHNA and CDR2 is YSLEER in the germline V gene. CDR3 region: CASSQAPVAESYEQYF. The CDR3 nucleotides are TGCGCCAGCAGCCAAGCACCGGTAGCGGAGTCCTACGAGCAGTACTTC.

This clone was observed a single time. The chain uses TRBV11-2 and TRBJ2-1; 10 nucleotides match TRBD2. CDR3 length: 16 residues. Germline CDR1 is SGHAT and CDR2 is FQNNGV. The ends lost 5 bases at V and 6 bases at J; junction bases unmatched: 10. The CDR3 DNA reads as TGTGCCAGCAGCCCCCTTAGGAGCGGGAGGGCCAATGAGCAGTTCTTC. Residues: CASSPLRSGRANEQFF.

J is TRBJ2-7 and V is TRBV27; tentative D call: TRBD1 (5 bases). This CDR3 comprises 14 residues. The germline CDR1 and CDR2 sequences are MNHEY and SMNVEV (reference sequence). The ends were cut back, 10 bases at V and 4 bases at J, with 20 bases in the middle. CDR3 DNA sequence: TGTGCCACCCGGTCCAACCTAGGGGATTACGAGCAGTACTTC. Its translation: CATRSNLGDYEQYF.

The genes are TRBV13 and TRBJ2-4; 8 positions match TRBD1. This CDR3 is built from 16 residues. CDR1 PRHDT and CDR2 FYEKMQ come from the germline V gene (reference sequence). The V gene end was trimmed by 5 bases and the J gene end by 0 bases; junction bases not matched to a gene: 6. The CDR3: CASSPGQGLAKNIQYF. The DNA of the CDR3 is TGTGCCAGCAGCCCCGGACAGGGTCTAGCCAAAAACATTCAGTACTTC.

The J gene is TRBJ2-1, the V gene TRBV27, with D maybe TRBD2 (6 bases). Germline CDR1 and CDR2: MNHEY and SMNVEV (reference sequence). CDR3 size: 15 residues. Trimming shortened V by 2 bases and J by 6 bases, and 14 bases separated the two germline ends. The CDR3 sequence is CASSLASGPLNEQFF. CDR3 sequence (DNA): TGTGCCAGCAGTTTAGCCAGCGGGCCCCTCAATGAGCAGTTCTTC.

The V gene is TRBV10-3, the J gene TRBJ2-7; TRBD2 matches 16 bases. Trimming cost V 3 bases and J 9 bases; bases outside gene matches: 5. Germline V CDR1 and CDR2: ENHRY, SYGVKD. The CDR3 contains 15 residues. The CDR3 here is CAISEGTSGRAVQYF. The CDR3 region has the DNA TGTGCCATCAGTGAAGGGACTAGCGGGAGGGCCGTGCAGTACTTC.

J is TRBJ2-1 and V is TRBV7-2; TRBD2 might be the D (5 bases). This CDR3 contains 13 residues. Germline V gene data show CDR1 as SGHTA and CDR2 as FQGNSA. V was clipped by 5 bases and J by 6 bases, with 11 bases between them. CDR3 protein: CASSPRGINEQFF. The DNA for the CDR3 is TGTGCCAGCAGCCCTAGAGGGATCAATGAGCAGTTCTTC.

This clone was counted once. The rearrangement joins TRBV13 to TRBJ2-1, with 9 positions matching TRBD1. The germline V gene has CDR1 PRHDT and CDR2 FYEKMQ (reference sequence). The CDR3 is made up of 14 amino acids. Trimming removed 5 bases from V and 9 bases from J; junction bases left unmatched: 8. The CDR3 is CASSRGTGKTEQFF. The DNA for the CDR3 is TGTGCCAGCAGCCGCGGGACAGGGAAGACTGAGCAGTTCTTC. The full variable domain, completed using reference TRBV13 and TRBJ2-1, is AAGVIQSPRHLIKEKRETATLKCYPIPRHDTVYWYQQGPGQDPQFLISFYEKMQSDKGSIPDRFSAQQFSDYHSELNMSSLELGDSALYFCASSRGTGKTEQFFGPGTRLTVL.

The chain has TRBV5-1 and TRBJ2-3; 11 bases align to TRBD2. The CDR3 has 15 amino acids. Germline V gives CDR1 SGHRS, CDR2 YFSETQ. V dropped 8 bases and J dropped 2; count of bases not matched to a gene: 7. In DNA, the CDR3 is TGCGCCAGTGCCGGGACTAGCGGAACCACAGATACGCAGTATTTT. Its protein product is CASAGTSGTTDTQYF. Full variable domain (remainder filled in from reference TRBV5-1 and TRBJ2-3): KAGVTQTPRYLIKTRGQQVTLSCSPISGHRSVSWYQQTPGQGLQFLFEYFSETQRNKGNFPGRFSGRQFSNSRSEMNVSTLELGDSALYLCASAGTSGTTDTQYFGPGTRLTVL.

The chain has TRBV14 and TRBJ2-1; D remains ambiguous. The CDR3 loop spans 13 amino acids. Trimming cost V 2 bases and J 9 bases, with 11 bases left between them. Germline V gene lookup returns CDR1 SGHDN and CDR2 FVKESK. The CDR3 here is CASSQSQAGEQFF. The DNA for the CDR3 is TGTGCCAGCAGCCAATCCCAGGCCGGTGAGCAGTTCTTC.

The chain is built from TRBV7-2 and TRBJ2-1, with 14 bases aligning to TRBD2. Trimming took 5 bases from V and 9 from J; bases not matched to a gene: 9. The CDR3 spans 16 residues. The germline gives CDR1 SGHTA, CDR2 FQGNSA. The CDR3 region is CASSPRTSGRKGEQFF. In DNA form, the CDR3 reads TGTGCCAGCAGCCCACGGACTAGCGGGAGGAAAGGTGAGCAGTTCTTC.

This chain uses TRBV27 with TRBJ2-4, with 8 nucleotides matching TRBD2. Per the germline V gene, CDR1 is MNHEY and CDR2 is SMNVEV (reference sequence). The length of the CDR3 is 13 residues. V lost 5 bases, J lost 6 bases, and 3 bases stayed unmatched. In nucleotides, the CDR3 is TGTGCCAGCAGTCCCGCGGGAGGAAACATTCAGTACTTC. It is translated as CASSPAGGNIQYF.

The V gene is TRBV30, the J gene TRBJ1-4; the D gene is possibly TRBD1 (5 bases). The V end was cut by 0 bases, the J end by 14 bases, with 10 bases between. Germline values: CDR1 GTSNPN, CDR2 SVGIG (reference sequence). CDR3 size: 11 residues. For the CDR3, the DNA is TGTGCCTGGAGTGTAGGAGGGGTCCTGTTTTTT. Translating it yields CAWSVGGVLFF.

With respect to this clone: Sequence at one end of the junction differs from germline and may be a read error. V and J are TRBV7-9 and TRBJ2-6, with D maybe TRBD2 (6 bases). This CDR3 has 15 residues. Germline loops: CDR1 SEHNR, CDR2 FQNEAQ (reference sequence). In DNA, the CDR3 is TGTGCCAGCAGCCTAAAGGGTGGAGGGGCCAACGTCCTGACCTTC. Protein: CASSLKGGGANVLTF.

A few counts support this clone. The chain couples TRBV5-1 to TRBJ2-7; TRBD2 agrees at 7 bases. The germline V gene has CDR1 SGHRS and CDR2 YFSETQ. Trimming took 2 bases from V and 2 from J; bases not matched to a gene: 4. This CDR3 is built from 14 residues. CDR3: CASSLVGTTYEQYF. In nucleotides, the CDR3 is TGCGCCAGCAGCTTAGTCGGGACTACCTACGAGCAGTACTTC.

V is TRBV23-1 and J is TRBJ2-7; maybe TRBD2 (6 bases). TRBV23-1 is an open reading frame whose function is uncertain. This CDR3 is built from 15 residues. Trimming took off 0 bases at V and 2 bases at J, with 11 bases between the two ends. The CDR3 region has the DNA TGCGCCAGCAGTCAATCGGGGCCGGGGGCCTACGAGCAGTACTTC. This gives the protein CASSQSGPGAYEQYF.

Note on this clone: The germline gene is not matched at one end of the junction; a read error may be the cause. V usage is TRBV2 and J usage is TRBJ1-2; no firm D call. Germline V gene data show CDR1 as SNHLY and CDR2 as FYNNEI. This CDR3 has 12 amino acids. The DNA of the CDR3 is TGTGCCAGCAGCGAAGGACTAGGTGGCTACACCTTC. Translating gives CASSEGLGGYTF.

The rearrangement links TRBV27 to TRBJ2-7; 11 nucleotides agree with TRBD1. The CDR3 consists of 14 residues. V gave up 6 bases and J gave up 4 bases; unmatched junction bases: 5. Germline V CDR1 and CDR2: MNHEY, SMNVEV (reference sequence). The CDR3 loop is CASSRGQGVYEQYF. The CDR3 DNA reads TGTGCCAGCAGCCGGGGACAGGGGGTTTACGAGCAGTACTTC.

This chain uses TRBV5-1 with TRBJ2-3; D might be TRBD2 (5 bases). Germline-derived CDR1 and CDR2 are SGHRS and YFSETQ. V dropped 3 bases and J dropped 2 bases, with 10 bases sitting between them. The CDR3 length is 14 residues. The CDR3 reads CASSWGETTDTQYF. For the CDR3, the DNA is TGCGCCAGCAGCTGGGGAGAAACCACAGATACGCAGTATTTT.

The chain's CDR3 is CASSYVSLTGNYEQYF. DNA for the CDR3: TGTGCCAGCAGTTACGTATCCCTGACAGGGAACTACGAGCAGTACTTC. V and J are TRBV6-5 and TRBJ2-7; 7 bases fit TRBD1. Per germline, CDR1 MNHEY and CDR2 SVGAGI. The CDR3 length is 16 residues. J gave up 3 bases and V 2 bases, and 10 bases lay outside the gene matches.

The chain is built from TRBV5-6 and TRBJ2-1, with D tentatively TRBD2 (6 bases). The CDR3 is made up of 15 amino acids. Trimming took 0 bases from V and 2 from J, leaving 9 bases between them. CDR1 and CDR2 (germline): SGHDT, YYEEEE. The CDR3 region is CASSLGGTAYNEQFF. CDR3 nucleotides: TGTGCCAGCAGCTTGGGCGGGACTGCCTACAATGAGCAGTTCTTC. Full variable domain (missing parts from reference TRBV5-6 and TRBJ2-1): DAGVTQSPTHLIKTRGQQVTLRCSPKSGHDTVSWYQQALGQGPQFIFQYYEEEERQRGNFPDRFSGHQFPNYSSELNVNALLLGDSALYLCASSLGGTAYNEQFFGPGTRLTVL.

This clone turned up a few times. Other DNA sequences within the sample encode an identical CDR3. J is TRBJ2-7 and V is TRBV9; 7 nucleotides line up with TRBD2. Germline V gene lookup returns CDR1 SGDLS and CDR2 YYNGEE. The CDR3 loop spans 14 amino acids. The J segment lost 2 bases and the V segment lost 3 bases, leaving 5 bases of the junction unmatched. Here the CDR3 reads CASSAGLAAYEQYF. The CDR3 DNA follows: TGTGCCAGCAGCGCGGGGCTAGCGGCCTACGAGCAGTACTTC.

The V and J genes are TRBV11-2 and TRBJ2-1; D gene uncertain. Looked up from germline, CDR1 is SGHAT and CDR2 is FQNNGV. The CDR3 length is 13 residues. Trimming took 5 bases from V and 6 from J, leaving 11 bases between them. CDR3 in amino acids: CASSLRDPNEQFF. Written as DNA, the CDR3 is TGTGCCAGCAGCCTCCGCGATCCCAATGAGCAGTTCTTC. The full variable domain, completed using reference TRBV11-2 and TRBJ2-1, is EAGVAQSPRYKIIEKRQSVAFWCNPISGHATLYWYQQILGQGPKLLIQFQNNGVVDDSQLPKDRFSAERLKGVDSTLKIQPAKLEDSAVYLCASSLRDPNEQFFGPGTRLTVL.

This chain links TRBV28 with TRBJ2-7, with D hard to call. Germline loops: CDR1 MDHEN, CDR2 SYDVKM. The CDR3 has 16 amino acids. Trimming took 1 base from V and 5 from J, leaving 18 bases between them. The CDR3 DNA is TGTGCCAGCAGTTTATTGGGCACTGTAACGAAAGACGAGCAGTACTTC. Translated: CASSLLGTVTKDEQYF.

This chain joins TRBV5-1 and TRBJ2-1; TRBD2 matches at 12 bases. The V and J ends lost 4 bases and 0 bases, in that order; junction bases with no gene match: 2. Germline-derived CDR1 and CDR2 are SGHRS and YFSETQ. This CDR3 has 16 amino acids. The CDR3 nucleotides read TGCGCCAGCAGCGCGGGACTAGCGGGCTCCTACAATGAGCAGTTCTTC. It translates to CASSAGLAGSYNEQFF. Variable domain in full (rest from reference TRBV5-1 and TRBJ2-1): KAGVTQTPRYLIKTRGQQVTLSCSPISGHRSVSWYQQTPGQGLQFLFEYFSETQRNKGNFPGRFSGRQFSNSRSEMNVSTLELGDSALYLCASSAGLAGSYNEQFFGPGTRLTVL.